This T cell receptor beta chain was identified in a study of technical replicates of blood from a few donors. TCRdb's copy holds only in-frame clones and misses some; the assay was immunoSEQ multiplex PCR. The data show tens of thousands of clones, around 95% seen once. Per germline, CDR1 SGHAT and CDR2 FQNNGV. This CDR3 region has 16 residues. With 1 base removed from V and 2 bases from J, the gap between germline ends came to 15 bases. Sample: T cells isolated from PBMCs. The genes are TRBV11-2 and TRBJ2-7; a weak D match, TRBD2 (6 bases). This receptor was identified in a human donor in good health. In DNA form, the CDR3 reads TGTGCCAGCAGCTTAGGGGGGGTAGCGTCCCCCTACGAGCAGTACTTC. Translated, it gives CASSLGGVASPYEQYF.